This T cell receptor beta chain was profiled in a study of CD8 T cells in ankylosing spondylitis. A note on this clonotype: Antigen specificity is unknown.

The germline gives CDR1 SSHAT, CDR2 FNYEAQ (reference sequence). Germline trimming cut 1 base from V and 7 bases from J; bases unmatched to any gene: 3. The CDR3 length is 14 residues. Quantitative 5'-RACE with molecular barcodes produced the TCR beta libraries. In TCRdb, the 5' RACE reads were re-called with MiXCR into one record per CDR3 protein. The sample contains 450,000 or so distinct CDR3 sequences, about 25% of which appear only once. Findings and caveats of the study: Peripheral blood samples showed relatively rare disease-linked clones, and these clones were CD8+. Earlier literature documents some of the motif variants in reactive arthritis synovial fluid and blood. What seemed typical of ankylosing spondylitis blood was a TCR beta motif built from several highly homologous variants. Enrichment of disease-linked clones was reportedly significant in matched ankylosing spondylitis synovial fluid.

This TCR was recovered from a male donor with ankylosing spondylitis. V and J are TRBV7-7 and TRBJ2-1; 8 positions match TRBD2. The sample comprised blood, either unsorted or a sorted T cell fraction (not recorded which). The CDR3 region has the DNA TGTGCCAGCAGCTTAGGTCCTAGCGGGAATGAGCAGTTCTTC. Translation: CASSLGPSGNEQFF.